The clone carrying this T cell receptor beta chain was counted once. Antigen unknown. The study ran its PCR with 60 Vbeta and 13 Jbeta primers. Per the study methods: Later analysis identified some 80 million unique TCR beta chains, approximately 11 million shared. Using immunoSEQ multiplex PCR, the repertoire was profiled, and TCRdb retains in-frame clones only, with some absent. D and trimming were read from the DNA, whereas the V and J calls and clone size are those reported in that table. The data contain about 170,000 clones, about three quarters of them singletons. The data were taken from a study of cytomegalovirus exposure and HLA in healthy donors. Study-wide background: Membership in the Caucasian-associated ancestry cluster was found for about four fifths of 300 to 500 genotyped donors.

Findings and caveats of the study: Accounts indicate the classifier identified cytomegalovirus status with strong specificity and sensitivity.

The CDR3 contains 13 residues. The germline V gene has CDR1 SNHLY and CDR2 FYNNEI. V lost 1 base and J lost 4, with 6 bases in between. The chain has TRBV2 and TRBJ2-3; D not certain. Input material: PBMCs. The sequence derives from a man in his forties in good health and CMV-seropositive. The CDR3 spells CASSEVAPDTQYF. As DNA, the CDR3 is TGTGCCAGCAGTGAAGTGGCTCCAGATACGCAGTATTTT.